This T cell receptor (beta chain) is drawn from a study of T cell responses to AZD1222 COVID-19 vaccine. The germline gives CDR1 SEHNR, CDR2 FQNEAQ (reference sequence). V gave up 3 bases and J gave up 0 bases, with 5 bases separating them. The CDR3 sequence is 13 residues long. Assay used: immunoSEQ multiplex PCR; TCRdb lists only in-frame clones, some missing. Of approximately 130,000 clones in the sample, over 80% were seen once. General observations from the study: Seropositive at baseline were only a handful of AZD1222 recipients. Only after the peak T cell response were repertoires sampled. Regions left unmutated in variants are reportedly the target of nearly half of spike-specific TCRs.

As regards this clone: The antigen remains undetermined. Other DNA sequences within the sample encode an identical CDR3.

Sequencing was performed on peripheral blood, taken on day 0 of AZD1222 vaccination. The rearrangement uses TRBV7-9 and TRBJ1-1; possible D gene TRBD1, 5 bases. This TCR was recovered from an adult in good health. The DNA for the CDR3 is TGTGCCAGCAGCTTGGACATGAACACTGAAGCTTTCTTT. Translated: CASSLDMNTEAFF.